These 4 T cell receptor beta chains share one sample of origin, sequenced in a study of T cells in tumors after PD-1 blockade (dated 2019 in TCRdb). In light of the paper, this sample's time point label describes: before anti-PD-1 therapy. Library method: the immunoSEQ multiplex PCR assay. The clones in this table, taken by TCRdb from immuneACCESS, are in-frame only. Not every clone is retained; where verified, under half of the shortfall comes from an unresolved V gene, and the cause of the rest is unknown. The sample table holds 10,000 to 15,000 clones, of which about 60% were seen once. The ten largest clones capture 16% of the sample. This specimen consisted of tumor tissue, obtained before anti-PD-1 treatment. Receptors originate from a human donor with basal cell carcinoma.

The genes are TRBV19 and TRBJ1-3, with D possibly matching TRBD1 (5 bases). Germline CDR1 and CDR2: LNHDA and SQIVND (reference sequence). V dropped 7 bases and J dropped 2 bases, with 15 bases sitting between them. The CDR3 is 15 amino acids. CDR3: CASNPGGYTGNTIYF. Here the CDR3 DNA reads TGTGCCAGTAACCCCGGGGGGTACACTGGAAACACCATATATTTT.

This clone is medium-sized. The V call is TRBV4-3, the J call TRBJ2-1; tentative D call: TRBD1 (5 bases). Germline values: CDR1 LGHNA, CDR2 YSLEER. CDR3 length equals 15 residues. Trimming pared 1 base from V and 4 bases from J, leaving 11 bases between. The CDR3 here is CASSQVVGVYNEQFF. In DNA form, the CDR3 reads TGCGCCAGCAGCCAAGTGGTAGGGGTATACAATGAGCAGTTCTTC.

The rearrangement links TRBV24-1 to TRBJ2-3; TRBD1 agrees at 7 bases. Germline assignment: CDR1 KGHDR and CDR2 SFDVKD. This CDR3 is 13 amino acids long. The junction had 1 base not matched to a gene; V was cut back by 4 bases and J by 4 bases. The CDR3 DNA reads TGTGCCACCAGTGAACAGGGGTCAGATACGCAGTATTTT. This sequence encodes CATSEQGSDTQYF.

The chain joins TRBV19 to TRBJ1-4; 10 nucleotides agree with TRBD1. V shed 4 bases and J 6 bases; nucleotides not matched to a gene: 8. The CDR3 loop spans 16 amino acids. Germline-derived CDR1 and CDR2 are LNHDA and SQIVND (reference sequence). CDR3: CASSRFSGTGDEKLFF. The CDR3 DNA reads as TGTGCCAGTAGTAGATTCTCCGGGACAGGGGATGAAAAACTGTTTTTT.